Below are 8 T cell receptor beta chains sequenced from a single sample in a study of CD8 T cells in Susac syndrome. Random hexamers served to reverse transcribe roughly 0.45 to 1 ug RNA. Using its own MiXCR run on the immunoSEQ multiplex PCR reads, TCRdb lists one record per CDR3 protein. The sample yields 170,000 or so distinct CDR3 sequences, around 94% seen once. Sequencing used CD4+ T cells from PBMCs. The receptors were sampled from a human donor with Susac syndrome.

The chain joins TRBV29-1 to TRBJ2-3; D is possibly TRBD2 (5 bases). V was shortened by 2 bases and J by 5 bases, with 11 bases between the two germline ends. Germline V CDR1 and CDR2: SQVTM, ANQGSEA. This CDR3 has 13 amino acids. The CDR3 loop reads CSVESVEGDTQYF. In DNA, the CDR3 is TGCAGCGTTGAATCGGTAGAGGGAGATACGCAGTATTTT.

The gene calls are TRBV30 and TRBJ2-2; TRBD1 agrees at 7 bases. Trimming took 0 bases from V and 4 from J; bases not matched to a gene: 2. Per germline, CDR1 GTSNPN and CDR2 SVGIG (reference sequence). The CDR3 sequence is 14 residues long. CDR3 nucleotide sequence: TGTGCCTGGAGTGTGGGACAGTTCACCGGGGAGCTGTTTTTT. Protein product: CAWSVGQFTGELFF.

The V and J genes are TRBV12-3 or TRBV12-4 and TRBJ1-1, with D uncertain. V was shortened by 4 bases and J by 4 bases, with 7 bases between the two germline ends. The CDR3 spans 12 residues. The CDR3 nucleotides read TGTGCCAGCAGTTCCGGACCCACTGAAGCTTTCTTT. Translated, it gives CASSSGPTEAFF.

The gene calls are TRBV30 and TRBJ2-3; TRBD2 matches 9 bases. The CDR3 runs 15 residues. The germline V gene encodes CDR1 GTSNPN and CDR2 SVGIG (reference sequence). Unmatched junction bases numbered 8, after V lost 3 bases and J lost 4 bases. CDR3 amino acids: CAWRPKGLAADTQYF. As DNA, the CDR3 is TGTGCCTGGAGGCCCAAGGGACTAGCCGCAGATACGCAGTATTTT.

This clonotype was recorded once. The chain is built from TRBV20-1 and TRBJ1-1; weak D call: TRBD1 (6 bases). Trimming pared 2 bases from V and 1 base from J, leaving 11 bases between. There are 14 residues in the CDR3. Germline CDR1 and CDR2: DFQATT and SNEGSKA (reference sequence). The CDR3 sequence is CSARSGAQNTEAFF. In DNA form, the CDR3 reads TGCAGTGCTAGATCAGGGGCCCAGAACACTGAAGCTTTCTTT.

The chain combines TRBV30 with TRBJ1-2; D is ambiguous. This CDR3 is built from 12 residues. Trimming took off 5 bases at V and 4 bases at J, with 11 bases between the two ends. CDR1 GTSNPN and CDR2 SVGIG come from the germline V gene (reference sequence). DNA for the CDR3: TGTGCCTGGTCAACTGGACGCTATGGCTACACCTTC. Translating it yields CAWSTGRYGYTF.

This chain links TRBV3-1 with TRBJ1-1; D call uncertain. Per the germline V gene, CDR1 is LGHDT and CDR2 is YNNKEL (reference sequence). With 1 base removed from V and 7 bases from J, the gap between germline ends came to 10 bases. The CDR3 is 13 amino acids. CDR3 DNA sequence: TGTGCCAGCAGCCAAGGGAGGGCCGTTGAAGCTTTCTTT. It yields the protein CASSQGRAVEAFF.

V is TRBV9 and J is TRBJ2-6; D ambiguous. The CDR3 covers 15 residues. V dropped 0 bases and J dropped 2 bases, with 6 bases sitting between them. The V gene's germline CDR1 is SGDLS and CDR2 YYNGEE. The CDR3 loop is CASSVVAAGANVLTF. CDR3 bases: TGTGCCAGCAGCGTAGTGGCAGCTGGGGCCAACGTCCTGACTTTC.